Listed below are T cell receptor beta chains from one sample, sequenced in a study of blood T cell repertoires in COVID-19. Sequenced by immunoSEQ multiplex PCR; TCRdb stores in-frame clones only, minus some. The repertoire holds about 220,000 clones, with 82% as singletons. The material sequenced was peripheral blood. The receptor source for this set is a woman in her seventies with COVID-19, enrolled during active disease. Both conserved end residues are part of each CDR3. The D gene is left open where the match is weak. Clone size is given for some rows only: seen once, a few or many times, or a class if the clone is expanded.

V gene,J gene,clone size,D gene,CDR3 DNA,CDR3 protein
TRBV6-5,TRBJ2-3,NA,TRBD2,TGTGCCAGCAGGATAAATAGCGGGAGACCCGATACGCAGTATTTT,CASRINSGRPDTQYF
TRBV19,TRBJ2-2,NA,NA,TGTGCCGGATCCGGGACACAGACTACAAACACCGGGGAGCTGTTTTTT,CAGSGTQTTNTGELFF
TRBV19,TRBJ2-7,few,TRBD1,TGTGCCAGTAGTAGAAAAGAGACAGGGTTCTACGAGCAGTACTTC,CASSRKETGFYEQYF
TRBV7-9,TRBJ2-7,few,NA,TGTGCCAGCAGCTTAGGTTCTAGCTCCGAGCAGTACTTC,CASSLGSSSEQYF
TRBV29-1,TRBJ2-7,NA,TRBD2,TGCAGCGTTGGGCCAGGAGGCCTAGCGGGCTACGAGCAGTACTTC,CSVGPGGLAGYEQYF
TRBV5-4,TRBJ1-4,NA,NA,TGTGCCAGCAGCTCTAGGGGTAGGGAAAAACTGTTTTTT,CASSSRGREKLFF
TRBV27,TRBJ2-1,NA,TRBD2,TGTGCCAGCAGTCCCGGGACTAGCAGGACCAATGAGCAGTTCTTC,CASSPGTSRTNEQFF
TRBV5-4,TRBJ1-4,NA,TRBD1,TGTGCCAGCAGCGCCGGGACAGGGCAGGAAAAACTGTTTTTT,CASSAGTGQEKLFF
TRBV30,TRBJ1-4,NA,NA,TGTGCCTGGACGAGAGCCGGGGAAAAACTGTTTTTT,CAWTRAGEKLFF
TRBV2,TRBJ2-2,NA,TRBD2,TGTGCCAGCCATTTAGCTAGCGGCAACACCGGGGAGCTGTTTTTT,CASHLASGNTGELFF
TRBV4-3,TRBJ2-5,NA,TRBD2,TGCGCCAGCAGCCAAGGTCTAGCGGGAGAGACCCAGTACTTC,CASSQGLAGETQYF
TRBV5-1,TRBJ2-3,NA,NA,TGCGCCAGCCGGCTAGGAGGGAGCACAGATACGCAGTATTTT,CASRLGGSTDTQYF
TRBV9,TRBJ1-2,NA,NA,TGTGCCAGCAGCGTAGACGGGGGAACCAACTATGGCTACACCTTC,CASSVDGGTNYGYTF
TRBV7-9,TRBJ2-2,NA,TRBD2,TGTGCCAGCAGCCTCTCACTAGCGGGAGGAACCGGGGAGCTGTTTTTT,CASSLSLAGGTGELFF
TRBV7-3,TRBJ1-2,NA,NA,TGTGCCAGCAGCTTCAGGATCAACCAGGCCGGCTATGGCTACACCTTC,CASSFRINQAGYGYTF
TRBV5-4,TRBJ1-2,NA,NA,TGTGCCAGCAGCTTGGAGGTCGGGGATGGCTACACCTTC,CASSLEVGDGYTF
TRBV7-9,TRBJ2-3,once,NA,TGTGCCAGCAGCTCCTCAGATACGCAGTATTTT,CASSSSDTQYF
TRBV5-1,TRBJ2-2,NA,TRBD1,TGCGCCAGCAGCTTCCGGGACAGGGGGGTGATGGAGGAGCTGTTTTTT,CASSFRDRGVMEELFF
TRBV18,TRBJ2-6,many,TRBD1,TGTGCCAGCTCGCAGGGACAGGGGGGAGTCTCTGGGGCCAACGTCCTGACTTTC,CASSQGQGGVSGANVLTF
TRBV29-1,TRBJ2-1,NA,NA,TGCAGCGTTGAAGATCCGGTACCTGAGCAGTTCTTC,CSVEDPVPEQFF
TRBV5-6,TRBJ1-1,NA,NA,TGTGCCAGCAGCCCGGGAGCAGGGACGAACACTGAAGCTTTCTTT,CASSPGAGTNTEAFF
TRBV5-1,TRBJ2-7,few,TRBD1,TGCGCCAGCAGCTTTCGGGACAGCAGCGAGCAGTACTTC,CASSFRDSSEQYF
TRBV28,TRBJ2-1,NA,NA,TGTGCCAGCAGTTTGAGGGCCAATATATATGAGCAGTTCTTC,CASSLRANIYEQFF
TRBV12-5,TRBJ2-2,NA,TRBD1,TGTGCTAGTGGTCAGGACAGGGCTAACACCGGGGAGCTGTTTTTT,CASGQDRANTGELFF
TRBV27,TRBJ1-5,NA,NA,TGTGCCAGCAGTTACGGGAATAGCAATCAGCCCCAGCATTTT,CASSYGNSNQPQHF
TRBV30,TRBJ1-6,NA,NA,TGTGCCTACCACAGAGCTCGACGGAGGAATTCACCCCTCCACTTT,CAYHRARRRNSPLHF
TRBV2,TRBJ1-3,NA,TRBD1,TGTGCCAGCAGACGACAGGGTGTCTCTGGAAACACCATATATTTT,CASRRQGVSGNTIYF
TRBV2,TRBJ1-2,once,NA,TGTGCCAGCAGGAGCCCCGGGGAGGGTAACTATGGCTACACCTTC,CASRSPGEGNYGYTF
TRBV28,TRBJ2-7,NA,NA,TGTGCCAGCAGCGGAGACTCCCCCGGGTCCTACGAGCAGTACTTC,CASSGDSPGSYEQYF
TRBV20-1,TRBJ1-1,NA,NA,TGCAGTGCCTCCCCGGGGAATGAAGCTTTCTTT,CSASPGNEAFF
TRBV19,TRBJ1-5,once,NA,TGTGCCAGCGCTAGGCTGAATAGCAATCAGCCCCAGCATTTT,CASARLNSNQPQHF
TRBV24-1,TRBJ1-2,NA,NA,TGTGCCACCAGTGATTCTAGCGCGAACTATGGCTACACCTTC,CATSDSSANYGYTF
TRBV20-1,TRBJ2-7,few,NA,TGCAGTGCTAGTAGATCCAGGTCCTACGAGCAGTACTTC,CSASRSRSYEQYF
TRBV10-2,TRBJ2-7,few,TRBD1,TGCGCCAGCAGTGAACCGGGACAGATGAGCTCCTACGAGCAGTACTTC,CASSEPGQMSSYEQYF
TRBV6-6,TRBJ1-5,NA,TRBD1,TGTGCCAGCAGTTATTTCCTCGGGACAGGCAATCAGCCCCAGCATTTT,CASSYFLGTGNQPQHF
TRBV9,TRBJ1-3,NA,NA,TGTGCCAGCAGCGTAGATCCTAGGCCCTCTGGAAACACCATATATTTT,CASSVDPRPSGNTIYF
TRBV4-1,TRBJ2-4,once,TRBD2,TGCGCCAGCAGCCAAGATTCGACTAGCGGGAGAAACATTCAGTACTTC,CASSQDSTSGRNIQYF
TRBV18,TRBJ2-1,NA,NA,TGTGCCAGCTCGCCGACCAGAGAGATAACGGGATTCTTC,CASSPTREITGFF
TRBV5-1,TRBJ2-1,NA,NA,TGCGCCAGCAGCCTCCCGAGTAGCACGAAAACTAATGAGCAGTTCTTC,CASSLPSSTKTNEQFF
TRBV7-6,TRBJ2-2,NA,NA,TGTGCCAGCAGTCGTCTTGCGGGGTCGAACACCGGGGAGCTGTTTTTT,CASSRLAGSNTGELFF
TRBV2,TRBJ2-3,NA,NA,TGTGCCAGCAGTGAGGAGCGTGGAGATACGCAGTATTTT,CASSEERGDTQYF
TRBV7-8,TRBJ2-1,NA,TRBD1,TGTGCCAGCAGCTCTACAGGGGGCCTAGGGGATGAGCAGTTCTTC,CASSSTGGLGDEQFF
TRBV24-1,TRBJ2-1,NA,TRBD2,TGTGCCACCAGTGACCCGGGACTAGCGGGAGGTTTTCAGTTCTTC,CATSDPGLAGGFQFF
TRBV5-4,TRBJ2-7,NA,NA,TGTGCCAGCAGCTCTGACAGGACAGATTCCTACGAGCAGTACTTC,CASSSDRTDSYEQYF
TRBV24-1,TRBJ1-5,NA,NA,TGTGCCACCAGTGATGCCGCCAGAGGTCAGCCCCAGCATTTT,CATSDAARGQPQHF
TRBV30,TRBJ1-1,NA,TRBD1,TGTGCCTGGGCCAGGGGGCTGAACACTGAAGCTTTCTTT,CAWARGLNTEAFF
TRBV5-1,TRBJ2-5,NA,NA,TGCGCCAGCAGCCTAACCCTTCAAGAGACCCAGTACTTC,CASSLTLQETQYF
TRBV10-3,TRBJ2-3,NA,NA,TGTGCCATCAGTGATACAGGGACAGATACGCAGTATTTT,CAISDTGTDTQYF
TRBV30,TRBJ2-5,NA,TRBD2,TGTGCCTGGAGTGTCGGGTCGGGAGGCTCCCAAGAGACCCAGTACTTC,CAWSVGSGGSQETQYF